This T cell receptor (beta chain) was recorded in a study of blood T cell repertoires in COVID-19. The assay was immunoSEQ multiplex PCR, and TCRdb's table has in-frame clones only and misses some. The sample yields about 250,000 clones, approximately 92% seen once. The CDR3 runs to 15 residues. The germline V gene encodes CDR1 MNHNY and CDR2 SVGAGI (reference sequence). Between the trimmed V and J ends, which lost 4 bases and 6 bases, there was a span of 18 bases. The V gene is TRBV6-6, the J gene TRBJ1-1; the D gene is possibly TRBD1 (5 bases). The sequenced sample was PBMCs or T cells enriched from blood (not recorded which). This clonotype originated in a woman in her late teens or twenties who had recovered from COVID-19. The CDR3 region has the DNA TGTGCCAGCAGTTTCTCCCCCGGGACGGGGGCTGAAGCTTTCTTT. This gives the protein CASSFSPGTGAEAFF.